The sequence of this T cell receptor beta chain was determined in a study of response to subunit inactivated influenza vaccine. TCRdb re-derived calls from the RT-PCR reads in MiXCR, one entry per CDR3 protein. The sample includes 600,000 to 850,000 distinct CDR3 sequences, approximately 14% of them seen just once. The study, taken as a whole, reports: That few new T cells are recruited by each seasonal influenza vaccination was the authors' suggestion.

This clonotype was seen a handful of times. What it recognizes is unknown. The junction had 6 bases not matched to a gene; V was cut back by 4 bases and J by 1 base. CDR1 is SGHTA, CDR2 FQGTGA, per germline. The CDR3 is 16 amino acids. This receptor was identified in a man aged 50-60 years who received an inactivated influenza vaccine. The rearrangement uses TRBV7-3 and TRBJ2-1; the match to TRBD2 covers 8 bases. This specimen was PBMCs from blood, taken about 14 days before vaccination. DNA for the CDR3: TGTGCCAGCAGCTCTCGAGCGGGGGCATCCTACAATGAGCAGTTCTTC. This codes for CASSSRAGASYNEQFF.